This TCR beta chain was captured in a study of CD8 T cells in ankylosing spondylitis (dated by TCRdb to about 2017). For the study in its entirety: The study set out to find disease-linked TCR variants by profiling T cell receptor beta repertoires in ankylosing spondylitis patients and healthy donors. The whole study cohort included over 85 healthy donors and roughly 24 ankylosing spondylitis patients. Peripheral blood was sampled, and synovial fluid was additionally collected from ankylosing spondylitis patients. General findings and caveats noted by the study authors: Significant enrichment of the disease-linked clones was reported in matched synovial fluid samples from ankylosing spondylitis patients. A TCR beta motif made up of roughly eight highly homologous amino acid variants appeared to be characteristic of blood from ankylosing spondylitis patients. Some TCR beta motif variants had previously been reported in synovial fluid and blood of reactive arthritis patients, which suggested common disease-initiation mechanisms. The disease-linked clones showed a CD8+ phenotype and occurred at relatively low frequencies in peripheral blood.

This clonotype was detected many times. There is no known antigen for this receptor. No base-level quality is on record; no much larger clone is a single base apart. CDR1 and CDR2, per the germline V gene, are WSHSY and SAAADI. Including the terminal cysteine and phenylalanine, the CDR3 comprises 14 residues. The kept DNA is CDR3 alone, 42 bases in frame from the first base. At the junction V is shortened by 5 bases and J by 5 bases; bases outside the gene matches: 3. The instrument given in TCRdb is Illumina HiSeq 2500. Quantitative 5'-RACE with molecular barcodes was used to prepare TCR beta libraries. The original methods were these. A new computational method, built on a probabilistic model of VDJ rearrangement, was used to identify disease-linked TCR variants. The raw public data were reprocessed by TCRdb itself: fastp quality trimming at Q25, MiXCR clonotype calling, in-frame beta chains only. A single entry per CDR3 protein holds the most common genes and DNA from its merged rows. The V and J calls, along with clone size, are taken from TCRdb and not from the paper's own processing. The sample table lists some 330,000 distinct CDR3 sequences, 6.5% to 10% of them with a count of one. The ten top clones hold roughly 14% of the sample.

The chain is assembled from TRBV10-2 and TRBJ2-2, and 9 junctional nucleotides match TRBD2. Input material: blood, either unsorted or a sorted T cell fraction (not recorded which). The TCR originated in a male donor with ankylosing spondylitis. The CDR3 reads as follows: CASSLLAGTGELFF. The nucleotides read TGCGCCAGCAGTCTTCTAGCGGGGACCGGGGAGCTGTTTTTT.